The sequence of this T cell receptor beta chain was determined in a study of T cells after yellow fever vaccination. At the level of the study: Preparation of fractions with low cell numbers was performed using SMART-Seq v4 Ultra Low Input.

This clonotype was seen many times. Its specificity is not known. Study-wide results and caveats: Just a small share of clonotypes turned up in the CD4 compartment as well as the CD8 compartment. Although the secondary response was weaker, it peaked faster, at day 5 versus 15.

Germline CDR1 is MGHRA and CDR2 is YSYEKL. V lost 4 bases, J lost 4 bases, and 7 bases stayed unmatched. CDR3 length: 15 amino acids. Production of TCR cDNA was by 5'RACE template switching, which also added a universal primer site and UMIs. TCRdb independently ran MiXCR on the 5' RACE reads; one entry per CDR3 protein. The top ten hold 20% to 25% of the sample, which has over 300,000 distinct CDR3 sequences, over 4% seen once. This clonotype originated in a young man who received the YFV17D yellow fever vaccine. The specimen comprised PBMCs, sampled 5 days after the yellow fever booster vaccination. The chain couples TRBV4-1 to TRBJ2-4; 7 bases line up with TRBD1. The CDR3, as DNA: TGCGCCAGCAGCCTAAGGGGGACAGAGAAAAACATTCAGTACTTC. Translating it yields CASSLRGTEKNIQYF.